What follows are 14 T cell receptor beta chains derived from one specimen sequenced in a study of blood T cells in healthy people across ages (dated by TCRdb to about 2015). Library preparation employed 5' RACE. Data came from an Illumina HiSeq 2500. A second PCR of roughly 7 to 11 cycles was performed with a sample-barcoded 5' primer and a J-beta primer mix. Clones were called with MiXCR by TCRdb after fastp trimmed the public reads at Q25, and only in-frame beta chains were retained. Each entry merges the rows of one CDR3 protein and shows their most common DNA and genes. This sample comprises under 2,000,000 distinct CDR3 sequences, just under 50% of them detected only once. The top ten constitute 2.1% of the sample. The sequenced sample consisted of blood. Every receptor here comes from a woman between 40 and 55 years old in good health.

The rearrangement uses TRBV11-2 and TRBJ2-3; weak D call: TRBD1 (6 bases). This CDR3 spans 16 amino acids. Germline V gene sequence: CDR1 SGHAT, CDR2 FQNNGV. V was cut by 3 bases and J by 2 bases, with 15 bases left in between. The DNA of the CDR3 is TGTGCCAGCAGCTTTCTCAGACGGACAGTCACAGATACGCAGTATTTT. Protein: CASSFLRRTVTDTQYF.

The CDR3 nucleotides are TGTGCCAGCACAACAGGGGGCCGGGTGAACACTGAAGCTTTCTTT. It specifies CASTTGGRVNTEAFF. The chain links TRBV6-1 to TRBJ1-1, with 9 bases matching TRBD1. Trimming removed 7 bases from V and 0 bases from J; junction bases left unmatched: 6. The CDR3 spans 15 residues. The germline CDR1 and CDR2 sequences are MNHNS and SASEGT.

This clonotype appeared a single time. The CDR3 protein is CASSQDSSDNEQYF. CDR3 nucleotide sequence: TGCGCCAGCAGCCAAGATTCCTCAGACAATGAGCAGTACTTC. The J gene is TRBJ2-1, the V gene TRBV4-3, with D hard to call. The assigned J gene may be wrong: the sequence end matches TRBJ2-7 better. Germline lookup yields CDR1 LGHNA and CDR2 YSLEER. The CDR3 has 14 amino acids.

The V gene is TRBV20-1, the J gene TRBJ1-5; TRBD1 aligns across 7 bases. CDR3 size: 15 residues. Germline V CDR1 and CDR2: DFQATT, SNEGSKA (reference sequence). The V and J ends lost 4 bases and 1 base, in that order; junction bases with no gene match: 7. The CDR3 DNA is TGCAGTGCTATCGACAGGGTATTGAGCAATCAGCCCCAGCATTTT. Amino acids: CSAIDRVLSNQPQHF.

This clonotype has more than one count but fewer than ten. This chain connects TRBV28 to TRBJ2-7; the D is unclear. The end of the DNA fits TRBJ2-4 better, so the J call may be wrong. Germline V gene sequence: CDR1 MDHEN, CDR2 SYDVKM. CDR3 size: 13 residues. The CDR3 here is CASSSPYVHIQYF. The CDR3 DNA reads as TGTGCCAGCAGTTCCCCCTACGTCCACATTCAGTACTTC.

This clonotype was counted only a few times. The rearrangement joins TRBV18 to TRBJ2-3; no definite D call. Germline loops: CDR1 KGHSH, CDR2 LQKENI. This CDR3 contains 14 residues. The V end lost 2 bases, the J end lost 2 bases, and 8 bases lay between the germline ends. As DNA, the CDR3 is TGTGCCAGCTCACCAGGGCCAGTCACAGATACGCAGTATTTT. It yields the protein CASSPGPVTDTQYF.

This chain connects TRBV29-1 to TRBJ1-2; no firm D call. Germline V CDR1 and CDR2: SQVTM, ANQGSEA. The CDR3 consists of 14 residues. Trimming took off 7 bases at V and 2 bases at J, with 17 bases between the two ends. This chain's CDR3 is CSASISDTNYGYTF. In DNA, the CDR3 is TGCAGCGCTAGCATATCCGACACGAACTATGGCTACACCTTC.

In this sample, this clonotype turned up a few times. The V and J genes are TRBV6-6 and TRBJ2-7; D is ambiguous. Germline lookup yields CDR1 MNHNY and CDR2 SVGAGI (reference sequence). This CDR3 contains 13 residues. Trimming removed 5 bases at V and 4 bases at J, with 12 bases between. The CDR3, as DNA: TGTGCCAGCAGTGACGAGCTGGGATACGAGCAGTACTTC. It encodes CASSDELGYEQYF.

This chain's CDR3 is CASSTIQSAGTEAFF. In DNA form, the CDR3 reads TGTGCCAGCAGCACAATTCAGTCAGCCGGCACTGAAGCTTTCTTT. V and J are TRBV5-5 and TRBJ1-1; D is uncertain. Trimming removed 4 bases from V and 4 bases from J, with 17 bases in between. Germline-derived CDR1 and CDR2 are SGHKS and YYEKEE (reference sequence). This CDR3 has 15 residues.

The rearrangement links TRBV7-9 to TRBJ2-5; 8 nucleotides match TRBD2. Per the germline V gene, CDR1 is SEHNR and CDR2 is FQNEAQ (reference sequence). Losses at the gene ends were 5 bases for V and 2 bases for J; bases not matched to a gene: 10. This CDR3 spans 16 amino acids. The chain's CDR3 is CASSTLSGASQETQYF. The CDR3 DNA reads as TGTGCCAGCAGCACACTTAGCGGGGCTTCTCAAGAGACCCAGTACTTC.

This clonotype has more than one count but fewer than ten. The chain employs TRBV3-1 and TRBJ1-2; 8 bases fit TRBD1. CDR1 and CDR2 (germline): LGHDT, YNNKEL (reference sequence). V gave up 4 bases and J gave up 4 bases; unmatched junction bases: 11. The CDR3 extends over 16 amino acids. Here the CDR3 DNA reads TGTGCCAGCAGCCCCCGCCGGGACAGGACTTTCTATGGCTACACCTTC. Its protein is CASSPRRDRTFYGYTF.

J is TRBJ1-2 and V is TRBV25-1, with no clear D. The CDR3 sequence is 13 residues long. Germline V gives CDR1 MGHDK, CDR2 SYGVNS. Trimming stripped 1 base from V and 6 bases from J, with 9 bases between. The CDR3 DNA reads TGTGCCAGCAGTGAATCTATTTGGGATGGCTACACCTTC. As protein: CASSESIWDGYTF.

V is TRBV7-2 and J is TRBJ2-7; 7 bases fit TRBD1. Losses at the gene ends were 5 bases for V and 5 bases for J; bases not matched to a gene: 9. This CDR3 is built from 14 residues. Germline loops: CDR1 SGHTA, CDR2 FQGNSA. CDR3 sequence (DNA): TGTGCCAGCAGCCCTAGGGACAGATTAGACGAGCAGTACTTC. Its protein is CASSPRDRLDEQYF.

The CDR3 sequence is CASSLSGVLTDTQYF. In nucleotides, the CDR3 is TGTGCCAGCAGCCTTAGCGGGGTACTCACAGATACGCAGTATTTT. V and J are TRBV9 and TRBJ2-3, with 8 bases matching TRBD2. Trimming cost V 4 bases and J 2 bases; bases outside gene matches: 6. The germline gives CDR1 SGDLS, CDR2 YYNGEE. The CDR3 loop spans 15 amino acids.